This T cell receptor beta chain was captured by sequencing in a study of T cells in Graves' hyperthyroidism and ophthalmopathy. The CDR3 extends over 13 amino acids. V was clipped by 0 bases and J by 6 bases, with 8 bases between them. Germline assignment: CDR1 MNHEY and CDR2 SVGAGI. Researchers amplified the TCR beta CDR3 regions from RNA transcripts. The study used the HTBI primer set for a first-round RT-PCR of the TCR CDR3. TCRdb ran MiXCR on the multiplex PCR reads and lists one entry per CDR3 protein. The sample has roughly 500,000 distinct CDR3 sequences; 24% are singletons. Diagnosis rested on symptoms, serum thyroxine and TRAb, thyroid ultrasound, and orbital computed tomography.

Material: blood. The rearrangement joins TRBV6-5 to TRBJ1-1; no reliable D call. This receptor was obtained from a woman in her thirties with Graves' ophthalmopathy. The CDR3 bases are TGTGCCAGCAGTTACTCGTTGGCCTCTGAAGCTTTCTTT. Its protein is CASSYSLASEAFF.